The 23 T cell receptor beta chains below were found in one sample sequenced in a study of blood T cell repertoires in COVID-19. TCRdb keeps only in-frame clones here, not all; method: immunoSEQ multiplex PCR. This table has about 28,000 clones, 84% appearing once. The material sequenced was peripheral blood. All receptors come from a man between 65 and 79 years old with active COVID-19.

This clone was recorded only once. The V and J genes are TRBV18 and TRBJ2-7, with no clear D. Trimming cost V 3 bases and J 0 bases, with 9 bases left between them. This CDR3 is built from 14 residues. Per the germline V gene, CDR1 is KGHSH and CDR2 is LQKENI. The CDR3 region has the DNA TGTGCCAGCTCACCTTATCTGAGCTCCTACGAGCAGTACTTC. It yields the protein CASSPYLSSYEQYF.

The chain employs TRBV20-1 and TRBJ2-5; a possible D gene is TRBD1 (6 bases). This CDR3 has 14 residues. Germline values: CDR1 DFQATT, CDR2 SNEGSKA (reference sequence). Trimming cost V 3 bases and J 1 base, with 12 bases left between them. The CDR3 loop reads CSASMDSTQETQYF. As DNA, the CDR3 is TGCAGTGCTAGTATGGACAGCACCCAAGAGACCCAGTACTTC.

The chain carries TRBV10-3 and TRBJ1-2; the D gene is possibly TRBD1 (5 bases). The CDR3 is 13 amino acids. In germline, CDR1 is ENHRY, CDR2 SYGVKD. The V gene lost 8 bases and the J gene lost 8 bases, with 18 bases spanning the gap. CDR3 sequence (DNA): TGTGCCATCGCCCCAGGGAGGGAGGTAGGCTACACCTTC. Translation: CAIAPGREVGYTF.

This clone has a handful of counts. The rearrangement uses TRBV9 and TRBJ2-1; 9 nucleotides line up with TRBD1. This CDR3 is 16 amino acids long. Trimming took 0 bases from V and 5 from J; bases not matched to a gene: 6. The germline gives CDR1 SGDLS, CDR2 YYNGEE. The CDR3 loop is CASSVVGQGRNNEQFF. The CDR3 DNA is TGTGCCAGCAGCGTAGTGGGACAGGGACGGAACAATGAGCAGTTCTTC.

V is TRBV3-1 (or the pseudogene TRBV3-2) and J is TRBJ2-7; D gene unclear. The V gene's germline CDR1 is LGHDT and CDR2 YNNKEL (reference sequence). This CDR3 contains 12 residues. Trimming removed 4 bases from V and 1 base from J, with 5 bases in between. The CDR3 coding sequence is TGTGCCAGCAGCCGCGTTTCCTACGAGCAGTACTTC. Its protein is CASSRVSYEQYF.

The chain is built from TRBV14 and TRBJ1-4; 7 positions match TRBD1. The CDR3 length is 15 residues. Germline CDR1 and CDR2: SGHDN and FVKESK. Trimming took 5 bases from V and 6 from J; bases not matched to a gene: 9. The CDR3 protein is CASSYLDRVHEKLFF. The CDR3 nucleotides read TGTGCCAGCAGCTACCTTGACAGGGTTCATGAAAAACTGTTTTTT.

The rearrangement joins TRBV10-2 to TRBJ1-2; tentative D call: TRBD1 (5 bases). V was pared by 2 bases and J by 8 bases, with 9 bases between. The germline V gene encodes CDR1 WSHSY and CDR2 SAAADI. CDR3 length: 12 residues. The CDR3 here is CASSETRAGYTF. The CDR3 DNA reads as TGCGCCAGCAGTGAGACCAGGGCGGGCTACACCTTC.

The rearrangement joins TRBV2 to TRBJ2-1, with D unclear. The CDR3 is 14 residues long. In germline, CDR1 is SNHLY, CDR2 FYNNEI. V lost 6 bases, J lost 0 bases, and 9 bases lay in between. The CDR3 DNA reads TGTGCCAGCAGGCGGCAGCACTCCTACAATGAGCAGTTCTTC. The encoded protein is CASRRQHSYNEQFF. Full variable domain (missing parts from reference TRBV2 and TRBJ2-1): EPEVTQTPSHQVTQMGQEVILRCVPISNHLYFYWYRQILGQKVEFLVSFYNNEISEKSEIFDDQFSVERPDGSNFTLKIRSTKLEDSAMYFCASRRQHSYNEQFFGPGTRLTVL.

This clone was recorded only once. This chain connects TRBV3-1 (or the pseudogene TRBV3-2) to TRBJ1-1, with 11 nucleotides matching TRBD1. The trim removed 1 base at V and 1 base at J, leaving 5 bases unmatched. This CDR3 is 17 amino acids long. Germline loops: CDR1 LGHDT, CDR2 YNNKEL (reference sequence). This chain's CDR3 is CASSQVLGQGANTEAFF. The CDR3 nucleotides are TGTGCCAGCAGCCAAGTTCTCGGACAGGGGGCGAACACTGAAGCTTTCTTT.

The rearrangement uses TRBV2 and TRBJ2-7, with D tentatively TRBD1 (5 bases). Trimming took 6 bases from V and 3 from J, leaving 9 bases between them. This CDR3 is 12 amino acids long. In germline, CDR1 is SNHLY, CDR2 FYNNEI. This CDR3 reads CASSATGYEQYF. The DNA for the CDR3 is TGTGCCAGCAGCGCAACAGGCTACGAGCAGTACTTC.

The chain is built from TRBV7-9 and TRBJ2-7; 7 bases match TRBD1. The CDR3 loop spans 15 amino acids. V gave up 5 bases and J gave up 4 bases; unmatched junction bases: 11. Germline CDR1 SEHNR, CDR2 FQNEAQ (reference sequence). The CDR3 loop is CASSHSGTARYEQYF. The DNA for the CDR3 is TGTGCCAGCAGCCATTCCGGGACAGCGCGATACGAGCAGTACTTC.

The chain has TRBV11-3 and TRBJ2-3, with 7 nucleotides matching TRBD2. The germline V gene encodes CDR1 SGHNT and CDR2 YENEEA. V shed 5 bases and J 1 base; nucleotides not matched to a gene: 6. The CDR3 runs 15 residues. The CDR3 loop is CASSPGLPGTDTQYF. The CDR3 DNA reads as TGTGCCAGCAGCCCGGGACTACCCGGCACAGATACGCAGTATTTT.

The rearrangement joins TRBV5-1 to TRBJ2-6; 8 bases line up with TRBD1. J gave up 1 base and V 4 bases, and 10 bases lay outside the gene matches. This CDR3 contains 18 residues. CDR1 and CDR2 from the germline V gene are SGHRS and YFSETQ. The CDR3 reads CASSPRQGQGSGANVLTF. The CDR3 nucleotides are TGCGCCAGCAGCCCCAGGCAAGGACAGGGTTCTGGGGCCAACGTCCTGACTTTC.

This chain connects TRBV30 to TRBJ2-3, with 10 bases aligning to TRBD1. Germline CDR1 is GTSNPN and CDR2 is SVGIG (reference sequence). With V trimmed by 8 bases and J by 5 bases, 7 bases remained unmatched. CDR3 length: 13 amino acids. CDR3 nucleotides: TGTGCCGATGACAGGGGGCTTCGAGATACGCAGTATTTT. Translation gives CADDRGLRDTQYF.

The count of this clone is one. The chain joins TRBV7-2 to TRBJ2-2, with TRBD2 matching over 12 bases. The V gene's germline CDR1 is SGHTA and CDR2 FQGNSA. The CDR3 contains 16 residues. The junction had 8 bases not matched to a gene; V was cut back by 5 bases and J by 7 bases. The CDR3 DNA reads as TGTGCCAGCAGCGTACTAGCGGGGGGAGTCGGCGGGGAGCTGTTTTTT. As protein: CASSVLAGGVGGELFF.

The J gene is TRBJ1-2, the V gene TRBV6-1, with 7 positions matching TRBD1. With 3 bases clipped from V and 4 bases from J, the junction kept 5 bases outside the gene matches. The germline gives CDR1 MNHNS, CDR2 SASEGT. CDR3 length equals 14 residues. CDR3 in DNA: TGTGCCAGCAGTGATCTGGGACAGCCCTATGGCTACACCTTC. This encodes CASSDLGQPYGYTF.

CDR3 in amino acids: CASSSRQGWVETQYF. CDR3 coding DNA: TGTGCCAGCAGCTCCAGACAGGGGTGGGTAGAGACCCAGTACTTC. V and J are TRBV11-2 and TRBJ2-5, with 8 bases that match TRBD1. V lost 4 bases, J lost 4 bases, and 8 bases stayed unmatched. Germline assignment: CDR1 SGHAT and CDR2 FQNNGV. CDR3 size: 15 residues.

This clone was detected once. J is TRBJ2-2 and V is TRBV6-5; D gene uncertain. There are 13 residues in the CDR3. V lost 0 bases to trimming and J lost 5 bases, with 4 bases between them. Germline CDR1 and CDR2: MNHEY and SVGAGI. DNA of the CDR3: TGTGCCAGCAGTTACTCGAGGACCGGGGAGCTGTTTTTT. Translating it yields CASSYSRTGELFF.

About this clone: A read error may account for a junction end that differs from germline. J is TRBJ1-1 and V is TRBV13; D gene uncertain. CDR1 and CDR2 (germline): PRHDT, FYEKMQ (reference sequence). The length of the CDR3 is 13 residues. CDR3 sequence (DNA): TGTGCCAGCGGCTTAGTTTCTGTATCTGAAGCTTTCTTT. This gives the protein CASGLVSVSEAFF. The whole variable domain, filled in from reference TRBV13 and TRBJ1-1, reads AAGVIQSPRHLIKEKRETATLKCYPIPRHDTVYWYQQGPGQDPQFLISFYEKMQSDKGSIPDRFSAQQFSDYHSELNMSSLELGDSALYFCASGLVSVSEAFFGQGTRLTVV.

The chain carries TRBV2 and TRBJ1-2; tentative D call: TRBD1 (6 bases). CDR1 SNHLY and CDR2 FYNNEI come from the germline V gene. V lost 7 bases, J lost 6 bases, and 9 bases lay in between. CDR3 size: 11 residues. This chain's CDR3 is CASIGGDGYTF. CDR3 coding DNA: TGTGCCAGCATTGGGGGCGATGGCTACACCTTC. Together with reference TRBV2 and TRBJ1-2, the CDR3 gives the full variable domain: EPEVTQTPSHQVTQMGQEVILRCVPISNHLYFYWYRQILGQKVEFLVSFYNNEISEKSEIFDDQFSVERPDGSNFTLKIRSTKLEDSAMYFCASIGGDGYTFGSGTRLTVV.

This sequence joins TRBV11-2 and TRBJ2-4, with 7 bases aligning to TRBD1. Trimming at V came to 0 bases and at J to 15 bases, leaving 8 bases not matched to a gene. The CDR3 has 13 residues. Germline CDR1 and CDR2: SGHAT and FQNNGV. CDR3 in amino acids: CASSLEVDRNRYF. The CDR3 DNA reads TGTGCCAGCAGCTTAGAAGTGGACAGGAACAGGTACTTC.

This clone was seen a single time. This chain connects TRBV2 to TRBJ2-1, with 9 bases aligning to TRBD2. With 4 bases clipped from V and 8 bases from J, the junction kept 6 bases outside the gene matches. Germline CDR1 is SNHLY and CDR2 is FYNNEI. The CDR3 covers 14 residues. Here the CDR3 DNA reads TGTGCCAGCAGTGCGGGACTAGCTTGGGATGAGCAGTTCTTC. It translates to CASSAGLAWDEQFF.

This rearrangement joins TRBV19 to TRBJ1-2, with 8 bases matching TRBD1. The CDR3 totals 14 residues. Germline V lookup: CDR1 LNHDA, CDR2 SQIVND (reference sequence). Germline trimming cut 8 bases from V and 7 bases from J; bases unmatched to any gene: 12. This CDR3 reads CASHRDRIGSGYTF. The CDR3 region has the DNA TGTGCCAGTCACCGGGACAGGATAGGAAGTGGCTACACCTTC. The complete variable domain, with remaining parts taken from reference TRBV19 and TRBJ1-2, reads DGGITQSPKYLFRKEGQNVTLSCEQNLNHDAMYWYRQDPGQGLRLIYYSQIVNDFQKGDIAEGYSVSREKKESFPLTVTSAQKNPTAFYLCASHRDRIGSGYTFGSGTRLTVV.